This T cell receptor (beta chain) was recorded in a study of Tregs in tolerant kidney transplant recipients. TCRdb's copy holds only in-frame clones and misses some; the assay was immunoSEQ multiplex PCR. The table records about 100,000 clones, nearly 90% of them present only once. CD4+CD25+CD127- Tregs, CD4+CD25- non-Tregs, CD4 and CD8 cells were sorted. As regards this clone: The target antigen is unknown.

Broader study findings: Donor-specific Treg expansion exceeded global Treg expansion in tolerant patients, suggesting antigen drive. No direct test of biological reproducibility was done here.

The source of this sequence is a human donor who received a combined kidney and bone marrow transplant. This sample comprised CD4+ T cells from blood, obtained before the transplant.

The CDR3 region is CASTTGGWNTEAFF. For the CDR3, the DNA is TGTGCCAGCACAACAGGGGGCTGGAACACTGAAGCTTTCTTT. The genes are TRBV5-8 and TRBJ1-1, with TRBD1 matching over 9 bases. The CDR3 consists of 14 residues. Germline V gene lookup returns CDR1 SGHTS and CDR2 YDEGEE. V lost 6 bases, J lost 1 base, and 4 bases stayed unmatched.